Below are 31 T cell receptor beta chains sequenced from a single sample in a study of cytomegalovirus exposure and HLA in healthy donors. A multiplex PCR was run with 60 Vbeta primers and 13 Jbeta primers. The protocol was immunoSEQ multiplex PCR, while the TCRdb copy is restricted to in-frame clones and leaves out a portion. The table includes about 200,000 clones, roughly 80% detected once. Input material: PBMCs. The receptors originated from a middle-aged woman in good health and CMV-seronegative.

The chain employs TRBV5-1 and TRBJ1-1; D ambiguous. Germline CDR1 and CDR2: SGHRS and YFSETQ. V lost 4 bases, J lost 0 bases, and 13 bases lay in between. The CDR3 is 15 amino acids. The CDR3 protein is CASSTYREMNTEAFF. The CDR3 DNA follows: TGCGCCAGCAGCACCTATCGGGAGATGAACACTGAAGCTTTCTTT.

The chain uses TRBV11-2 and TRBJ2-7; D might be TRBD2 (7 bases). Germline V gene data show CDR1 as SGHAT and CDR2 as FQNNGV. V lost 5 bases to trimming and J lost 4 bases, with 27 bases between them. The CDR3 is 18 amino acids. CDR3 sequence (DNA): TGTGCCAGCAGCCCGATTAGTAGGGGGAGGGGGGCTGAGTACGAGCAGTACTTC. Translating it yields CASSPISRGRGAEYEQYF.

This chain joins TRBV27 and TRBJ1-2, with 10 bases aligning to TRBD1. With V trimmed by 0 bases and J by 7 bases, 8 bases remained unmatched. This CDR3 region has 16 residues. Germline loops: CDR1 MNHEY, CDR2 SMNVEV (reference sequence). The chain's CDR3 is CASSLSVGTGATGYTF. CDR3 coding DNA: TGTGCCAGCAGTTTATCGGTCGGGACAGGGGCCACTGGCTACACCTTC.

The chain is built from TRBV9 and TRBJ2-7, with a weak D call TRBD2 (6 bases). Looked up from germline, CDR1 is SGDLS and CDR2 is YYNGEE. Trimming took off 4 bases at V and 7 bases at J, with 15 bases between the two ends. The CDR3 extends over 13 amino acids. The CDR3 DNA follows: TGTGCCAGCAGCCCCGGGAGAATGAGGGAGCAGTACTTC. It translates to CASSPGRMREQYF.

V gene TRBV5-6 combines with J gene TRBJ1-1; D possibly corresponds to TRBD1 (5 bases). V dropped 3 bases and J dropped 0 bases, with 12 bases sitting between them. From germline, CDR1 is SGHDT and CDR2 YYEEEE. CDR3 length equals 15 residues. As DNA, the CDR3 is TGTGCCAGCAGCTCCTACAGGCTACTGAACACTGAAGCTTTCTTT. It is translated as CASSSYRLLNTEAFF.

The chain employs TRBV2 and TRBJ2-7, with 13 bases identical to TRBD2. Germline V lookup: CDR1 SNHLY, CDR2 FYNNEI. Losses at the gene ends were 6 bases for V and 3 bases for J; bases not matched to a gene: 8. This CDR3 spans 16 amino acids. Written as DNA, the CDR3 is TGTGCCAGCAGGAGAGGACTAGCGGGAGAGGGCTACGAGCAGTACTTC. Translated, it gives CASRRGLAGEGYEQYF.

The chain carries TRBV30 and TRBJ2-7, with 10 bases that match TRBD2. This CDR3 is 15 amino acids long. Germline V gene sequence: CDR1 GTSNPN, CDR2 SVGIG (reference sequence). Losses at the gene ends were 5 bases for V and 13 bases for J; bases not matched to a gene: 20. This CDR3 reads CAWGPPLAGQTSIYF. In DNA, the CDR3 is TGTGCCTGGGGGCCCCCACTAGCGGGACAGACCAGTATCTACTTC.

V usage is TRBV28 and J usage is TRBJ1-5, with 8 bases matching TRBD1. Germline V CDR1 and CDR2: MDHEN, SYDVKM. This CDR3 comprises 15 residues. J was trimmed by 2 bases and V by 3 bases; bases with no gene match: 3. In nucleotides, the CDR3 is TGTGCCAGCAGTTTTCACAGGGGGGGCAATCAGCCCCAGCATTTT. This translates into CASSFHRGGNQPQHF.

This chain uses TRBV11-2 with TRBJ2-5; 7 nucleotides align to TRBD2. Germline assignment: CDR1 SGHAT and CDR2 FQNNGV. The CDR3 sequence is 14 residues long. The V and J ends lost 4 bases and 9 bases, in that order; junction bases with no gene match: 11. The CDR3 loop reads CASSSRGTPGAQYF. DNA of the CDR3: TGTGCCAGCAGCTCGCGGGGGACCCCGGGGGCCCAGTACTTC.

The chain is built from TRBV4-2 and TRBJ2-7; D remains ambiguous. Per the germline V gene, CDR1 is LGHNA and CDR2 is YNFKEQ. V lost 5 bases to trimming and J lost 3 bases, with 17 bases between them. The CDR3 is 15 residues long. The DNA of the CDR3 is TGTGCCAGCAGCTCACGAGGTGCGGATAGCTACGAGCAGTACTTC. Translating it yields CASSSRGADSYEQYF.

The chain joins TRBV27 to TRBJ1-2, with 9 bases lining up with TRBD1. This CDR3 contains 12 residues. J gave up 6 bases and V 6 bases, and 2 bases lay outside the gene matches. Germline lookup yields CDR1 MNHEY and CDR2 SMNVEV (reference sequence). CDR3 coding DNA: TGTGCCAGCAGGGGACAGGGACATGGCTACACCTTC. This codes for CASRGQGHGYTF.

This sequence joins TRBV29-1 and TRBJ2-7, with 10 positions matching TRBD2. Trimming removed 4 bases from V and 4 bases from J; junction bases left unmatched: 13. The CDR3 has 16 residues. Germline V CDR1 and CDR2: SQVTM, ANQGSEA. The DNA of the CDR3 is TGCAGCGTTGTTGGGAGCGGGCTAGCGGGGGTATACGAGCAGTACTTC. Its protein is CSVVGSGLAGVYEQYF.

The gene calls are TRBV30 and TRBJ1-2, with D perhaps TRBD1 (5 bases). The CDR3 sequence is 20 residues long. CDR1 GTSNPN and CDR2 SVGIG come from the germline V gene (reference sequence). Trimming removed 3 bases from V and 3 bases from J, with 32 bases in between. In DNA, the CDR3 is TGTGCCTGGAGATCTTCCGACCTGACAGTCACTTGGATCCCGGACTATGGCTACACCTTC. This sequence encodes CAWRSSDLTVTWIPDYGYTF.

The chain joins TRBV30 to TRBJ2-2; tentatively, D is TRBD2 (5 bases). CDR3 length: 12 residues. V gave up 6 bases and J gave up 7 bases, with 12 bases separating them. The germline CDR1 and CDR2 sequences are GTSNPN and SVGIG (reference sequence). CDR3 DNA: TGTGCCTGTCCAGTAGGAGGCGGGGAGCTGTTTTTT. Translating gives CACPVGGGELFF.

The CDR3 here is CASRYQTNTGELFF. The CDR3 bases are TGTGCCAGCAGATACCAGACAAACACCGGGGAGCTGTTTTTT. J is TRBJ2-2 and V is TRBV27, with D hard to call. Deletions cut 6 bases from V and 2 bases from J, with 10 bases between. The CDR3 has 14 residues. Germline V gene data show CDR1 as MNHEY and CDR2 as SMNVEV (reference sequence).

The genes are TRBV10-3 and TRBJ2-1; 9 bases agree with TRBD1. The CDR3 loop spans 15 amino acids. V gave up 2 bases and J gave up 12 bases; unmatched junction bases: 11. Germline loops: CDR1 ENHRY, CDR2 SYGVKD. CDR3 nucleotide sequence: TGTGCCATCAGTGAGACGGGACAGGGAGGTTTCGGGCAGTTCTTC. Its translation: CAISETGQGGFGQFF.

This clone was seen more than once but under ten times. The V and J genes are TRBV19 and TRBJ2-7, with D perhaps matching TRBD2 (6 bases). This CDR3 has 14 residues. Trimming removed 5 bases at V and 3 bases at J, with 14 bases between. CDR1 and CDR2 from the germline V gene are LNHDA and SQIVND (reference sequence). In DNA form, the CDR3 reads TGTGCCAGTAGTCCCCGACTAGAAAACTACGAGCAGTACTTC. Its protein product is CASSPRLENYEQYF.

V gene TRBV19 combines with J gene TRBJ1-1; D perhaps matches TRBD1 (5 bases). Trimming removed 6 bases from V and 0 bases from J, with 11 bases in between. The CDR3 spans 14 residues. Germline lookup yields CDR1 LNHDA and CDR2 SQIVND (reference sequence). The CDR3 here is CASSPTRVNTEAFF. CDR3 nucleotides: TGTGCCAGTAGCCCCACCAGGGTGAACACTGAAGCTTTCTTT.

This clone came up once. The chain uses TRBV18 and TRBJ2-5; tentative D call: TRBD2 (7 bases). Germline lookup yields CDR1 KGHSH and CDR2 LQKENI. Trimming removed 5 bases at V and 5 bases at J, with 12 bases between. This CDR3 region has 13 residues. The CDR3 protein is CASSNREGETQYF. CDR3 sequence (DNA): TGTGCCAGCTCAAACAGGGAGGGGGAGACCCAGTACTTC.

The V call is TRBV16, the J call TRBJ1-1; TRBD1 is a possible D gene (6 bases). CDR1 is KGHSY and CDR2 is FQNENV in the germline V gene. There are 15 residues in the CDR3. Trimming cost V 4 bases and J 3 bases, with 15 bases left between them. The chain's CDR3 is CASSPLYGGHTEAFF. CDR3 in DNA: TGTGCCAGCAGCCCACTGTACGGGGGGCACACTGAAGCTTTCTTT.

J is TRBJ2-7 and V is TRBV5-1, with 9 positions matching TRBD1. The germline CDR1 and CDR2 sequences are SGHRS and YFSETQ. The CDR3 covers 15 residues. V lost 6 bases to trimming and J lost 5 bases; unmatched junction nucleotides: 12. CDR3 sequence (DNA): TGCGCCAGCAAAAAACCAGGGACAGGGTTCCACGAGCAGTACTTC. Protein: CASKKPGTGFHEQYF.

The chain links TRBV29-1 to TRBJ2-1, with 11 bases fitting TRBD2. The ends lost 4 bases at V and 6 bases at J; junction bases unmatched: 11. This CDR3 contains 16 residues. Germline V gives CDR1 SQVTM, CDR2 ANQGSEA. CDR3 sequence (DNA): TGCAGCGTTGTCTTCTTTGGACTAGCGGGTACCAATGAGCAGTTCTTC. It codes for CSVVFFGLAGTNEQFF.

This sequence joins TRBV7-7 and TRBJ2-1; 13 positions match TRBD2. V lost 1 base and J lost 7; bases outside the gene matches: 7. Germline CDR1 SSHAT, CDR2 FNYEAQ (reference sequence). The CDR3 is 17 amino acids. CDR3 region: CASSLVRGLAGVNEQFF. The CDR3 coding sequence is TGTGCCAGCAGCTTAGTCCGCGGACTAGCGGGAGTAAATGAGCAGTTCTTC.

This clone was found a few times. This sequence joins TRBV4-1 and TRBJ2-5, with D possibly being TRBD2 (5 bases). The DNA end lines up better with TRBJ2-7; the J call may be wrong. Per germline, CDR1 MGHRA and CDR2 YSYEKL. CDR3 length: 12 residues. The DNA of the CDR3 is TGCGCCAGCAGCCAAGGGAGGTACGAGCAGTACTTC. It yields the protein CASSQGRYEQYF.

This chain joins TRBV5-4 and TRBJ2-5, with TRBD1 identical over 7 bases. The DNA end is more similar to TRBJ2-7, so the J call may be wrong. The CDR3 runs to 13 residues. Germline V gene data show CDR1 as SGHNT and CDR2 as YYREEE (reference sequence). CDR3 nucleotides: TGTGCCAGCAGTCGGACAGGAACTTACGAGCAGTACTTC. Protein sequence: CASSRTGTYEQYF.

The chain couples TRBV19 to TRBJ1-5, with 8 bases that match TRBD1. Germline V gene sequence: CDR1 LNHDA, CDR2 SQIVND (reference sequence). CDR3 length: 16 amino acids. With V trimmed by 9 bases and J by 2 bases, 12 bases remained unmatched. The DNA for the CDR3 is TGTGCCAGCGGACAGGGCTCAACCCCCGGCAATCAGCCCCAGCATTTT. Encoded protein: CASGQGSTPGNQPQHF.

This clone was detected a few times. This sequence joins TRBV19 and TRBJ2-7; possible D gene TRBD2, 10 bases. The CDR3 is 19 amino acids. Trimming took off 5 bases at V and 2 bases at J, with 28 bases between the two ends. Germline V gives CDR1 LNHDA, CDR2 SQIVND (reference sequence). CDR3 DNA sequence: TGTGCCAGTAGTTCGGGACAGGGTACGTGGGGACTAGCGACCTACGAGCAGTACTTC. It codes for CASSSGQGTWGLATYEQYF. The full variable domain, with the rest looked up from reference TRBV19 and TRBJ2-7, is DGGITQSPKYLFRKEGQNVTLSCEQNLNHDAMYWYRQDPGQGLRLIYYSQIVNDFQKGDIAEGYSVSREKKESFPLTVTSAQKNPTAFYLCASSSGQGTWGLATYEQYFGPGTRLTVT.

This clone was recorded a few times. The V call is TRBV27, the J call TRBJ2-3; TRBD2 agrees at 11 bases. Germline V gives CDR1 MNHEY, CDR2 SMNVEV (reference sequence). Losses at the gene ends were 3 bases for V and 5 bases for J; bases not matched to a gene: 7. The length of the CDR3 is 16 residues. CDR3 DNA: TGTGCCAGCAGTTTGGATAGCGGGAGGGCGGGAGATACGCAGTATTTT. Protein sequence: CASSLDSGRAGDTQYF.

V gene TRBV15 combines with J gene TRBJ1-2; possible D gene TRBD1, 5 bases. Germline V gene data show CDR1 as LNHNV and CDR2 as YYDKDF (reference sequence). The CDR3 loop spans 18 amino acids. Trimming took 5 bases from V and 2 from J, leaving 24 bases between them. The CDR3 sequence: CATSGGRGSGGENYGYTF. The CDR3 DNA reads as TGTGCCACCAGCGGGGGACGGGGATCCGGGGGAGAGAACTATGGCTACACCTTC.

CDR3 bases: TGTGCCAGCAGCCCACCGGGACTGATCTCTAGCACAGATACGCAGTATTTT. Translation: CASSPPGLISSTDTQYF. This chain links TRBV11-2 with TRBJ2-3; D may be TRBD2 (6 bases). CDR1 is SGHAT and CDR2 is FQNNGV in the germline V gene. This CDR3 has 17 amino acids. V gave up 5 bases and J gave up 0 bases, with 18 bases separating them.

The chain is built from TRBV7-9 and TRBJ2-7; TRBD1 aligns across 8 bases. The CDR3 has 12 residues. Germline CDR1 reads SEHNR; CDR2 reads FQNEAQ (reference sequence). J was trimmed by 6 bases and V by 7 bases; bases with no gene match: 5. The CDR3 sequence is CASTPGGIEQYF. The CDR3 bases are TGTGCCAGCACACCAGGGGGCATCGAGCAGTACTTC.